These 15 T cell receptor beta chains were all obtained from the same sample, sequenced in a study of Ad26.COV2.S vaccination and SARS-CoV-2 variants listed by TCRdb under 2021. Library method: the immunoSEQ multiplex PCR assay. Imported from immuneACCESS, the table was reduced by TCRdb to in-frame sequences with V and J called. These copies leave out some clones; in studies compared against another copy, an unresolved V gene accounts for under half, and the cause of the remainder is not known. The sample data list roughly 400,000 clones, and 92% of these were observed just once. The leading ten clones occupy about 1.6% of the sample. According to the study, the label for this sample's treatment or condition signals: roughly 19 received Ad26.COV2.S at low or high dose, single or two shots; 5 received placebo; per-sample allocation not given. Repertoires of vaccine and placebo recipients were sequenced from samples collected on day 63 after the first injection.

Here the sequenced sample was peripheral blood, taken in a trial of Ad26.COV2.S vaccine versus placebo. The receptors originated from a person aged 18-60 years who received the Ad26.COV2.S COVID-19 vaccine or a placebo.

The V and J genes are TRBV7-2 and TRBJ2-5; no reliable D call. CDR1 and CDR2 from the germline V gene are SGHTA and FQGNSA. V was clipped by 1 base and J by 7 bases, with 7 bases between them. CDR3 length: 12 amino acids. The CDR3 DNA follows: TGTGCCAGCAGCTTAGAGATCACGACCCAGTACTTC. Amino acids: CASSLEITTQYF. Full variable domain (remainder filled in from reference TRBV7-2 and TRBJ2-5): GAGVSQSPSNKVTEKGKDVELRCDPISGHTALYWYRQSLGQGLEFLIYFQGNSAPDKSGLPSDRFSAERTGGSVSTLTIQRTQQEDSAVYLCASSLEITTQYFGPGTRLLVL.

This clone was seen a single time. The rearrangement links TRBV7-9 to TRBJ1-5; 7 bases map to TRBD1. This CDR3 comprises 15 residues. V shed 5 bases and J 4 bases; nucleotides not matched to a gene: 8. CDR1 is SEHNR, CDR2 FQNEAQ, per germline (reference sequence). Here the CDR3 reads CASSPGTATNQPQHF. DNA of the CDR3: TGTGCCAGCAGCCCCGGGACAGCTACTAATCAGCCCCAGCATTTT.

The chain has TRBV12-3 or TRBV12-4 and TRBJ2-5; D remains unclear. Trimming stripped 3 bases from V and 5 bases from J, with 4 bases between. The CDR3 is made up of 11 amino acids. The chain's CDR3 is CASSFVETQYF. In DNA form, the CDR3 reads TGTGCCAGCAGTTTTGTGGAGACCCAGTACTTC.

The V call is TRBV12-3 or TRBV12-4, the J call TRBJ1-2; D is uncertain. Trimming left V 0 bases short and J 6 bases short, with 2 bases between. The CDR3 length is 11 residues. The CDR3 DNA sequence: TGTGCCAGCAGTTTAGCGCATGGCTACACCTTC. Its translation is CASSLAHGYTF.

The CDR3 loop reads CASSRVGAVNQPQHF. CDR3 in DNA: TGTGCCAGTAGTCGTGTCGGGGCCGTAAATCAGCCCCAGCATTTT. The V call is TRBV19, the J call TRBJ1-5, with D possibly TRBD1 on 5 matching bases. V was clipped by 5 bases and J by 4 bases, with 15 bases between them. The CDR3 loop spans 15 amino acids. Germline V gene data show CDR1 as LNHDA and CDR2 as SQIVND (reference sequence).

The chain links TRBV19 to TRBJ1-2; perhaps TRBD1 as D (5 bases). CDR3 length: 13 residues. Per the germline V gene, CDR1 is LNHDA and CDR2 is SQIVND (reference sequence). V gave up 6 bases and J gave up 4 bases, with 12 bases separating them. The CDR3 here is CASSPRGIYGYTF. The CDR3 nucleotides read TGTGCCAGTAGCCCACGGGGCATCTATGGCTACACCTTC. The complete variable domain, with remaining parts taken from reference TRBV19 and TRBJ1-2, reads DGGITQSPKYLFRKEGQNVTLSCEQNLNHDAMYWYRQDPGQGLRLIYYSQIVNDFQKGDIAEGYSVSREKKESFPLTVTSAQKNPTAFYLCASSPRGIYGYTFGSGTRLTVV.

The chain recombines TRBV7-2 with TRBJ2-1; no definite D call. V lost 3 bases, J lost 5 bases, and 14 bases lay in between. The CDR3 contains 15 residues. The germline V gene has CDR1 SGHTA and CDR2 FQGNSA. The CDR3 DNA reads as TGTGCCAGCAGCTTTTTAGGTCTAGACCACAATGAGCAGTTCTTC. This gives the protein CASSFLGLDHNEQFF.

J is TRBJ1-5 and V is TRBV5-8; TRBD1 matches 9 bases. Trimming at V came to 4 bases and at J to 13 bases, leaving 18 bases not matched to a gene. There are 16 residues in the CDR3. Germline V gives CDR1 SGHTS, CDR2 YDEGEE. The CDR3 sequence is CASSPHYGTGRRGQHF. The CDR3 nucleotides are TGTGCCAGCAGCCCCCACTACGGGACAGGGCGTAGAGGACAGCATTTT.

The chain employs TRBV30 and TRBJ1-5, with D perhaps matching TRBD1 (6 bases). The CDR3 extends over 14 amino acids. Trimming removed 5 bases at V and 1 base at J, with 12 bases between. The germline CDR1 and CDR2 sequences are GTSNPN and SVGIG (reference sequence). CDR3 sequence: CAWPGAGSNQPQHF. CDR3 DNA sequence: TGTGCCTGGCCAGGGGCGGGCAGCAATCAGCCCCAGCATTTT.

The CDR3 region has the DNA TGCGCCAGCAGCCAAGATTACAGGGTAGACTATGGCTACACCTTC. This gives the protein CASSQDYRVDYGYTF. The genes are TRBV4-1 and TRBJ1-2, with D tentatively TRBD1 (6 bases). Germline CDR1 and CDR2: MGHRA and YSYEKL. The CDR3 covers 15 residues. V dropped 0 bases and J dropped 3 bases, with 11 bases sitting between them.

This chain links TRBV5-4 with TRBJ1-2; 8 positions agree with TRBD1. Germline V gene lookup returns CDR1 SGHNT and CDR2 YYREEE (reference sequence). The CDR3 sequence is 15 residues long. V gave up 0 bases and J gave up 7 bases; unmatched junction bases: 8. The CDR3 bases are TGTGCCAGCAGCTTGGGGACAGGGAGGGGGATTGGCTACACCTTC. Protein product: CASSLGTGRGIGYTF.

The chain employs TRBV28 and TRBJ2-2; 15 nucleotides match TRBD2. After removal of 2 bases from V and 7 bases from J, the junction contained 8 bases not matched to a gene. This CDR3 region has 18 residues. CDR1 and CDR2 from the germline V gene are MDHEN and SYDVKM. Written as DNA, the CDR3 is TGTGCCAGCAGTTTAACCGGACTAGCGGGGGGGCAGAACGGGGAGCTGTTTTTT. Protein sequence: CASSLTGLAGGQNGELFF.

The chain recombines TRBV19 with TRBJ2-5; D is unresolved. The germline V gene has CDR1 LNHDA and CDR2 SQIVND (reference sequence). Between the trimmed V and J ends, which lost 4 bases and 3 bases, there was a span of 12 bases. The CDR3 contains 14 residues. The CDR3 here is CASSNWEQKETQYF. In DNA form, the CDR3 reads TGTGCCAGTAGTAATTGGGAACAAAAAGAGACCCAGTACTTC.

The chain carries TRBV7-9 and TRBJ1-3; D gene unclear. The CDR3 extends over 15 amino acids. V lost 1 base and J lost 5, with 12 bases in between. Germline lookup yields CDR1 SEHNR and CDR2 FQNEAQ (reference sequence). The CDR3 DNA follows: TGTGCCAGCAGCTTAGTGGGAGACGGGCGAAACACCATATATTTT. Amino acids: CASSLVGDGRNTIYF.

The CDR3 DNA follows: TGTGCCAGCAGCGCCACTAGCGGGGGTACCAATGAGCAGTTCTTC. It is translated as CASSATSGGTNEQFF. The chain joins TRBV7-2 to TRBJ2-1; 11 positions agree with TRBD2. V dropped 5 bases and J dropped 6; count of bases not matched to a gene: 6. The CDR3 has 15 residues. CDR1 and CDR2 (germline): SGHTA, FQGNSA.